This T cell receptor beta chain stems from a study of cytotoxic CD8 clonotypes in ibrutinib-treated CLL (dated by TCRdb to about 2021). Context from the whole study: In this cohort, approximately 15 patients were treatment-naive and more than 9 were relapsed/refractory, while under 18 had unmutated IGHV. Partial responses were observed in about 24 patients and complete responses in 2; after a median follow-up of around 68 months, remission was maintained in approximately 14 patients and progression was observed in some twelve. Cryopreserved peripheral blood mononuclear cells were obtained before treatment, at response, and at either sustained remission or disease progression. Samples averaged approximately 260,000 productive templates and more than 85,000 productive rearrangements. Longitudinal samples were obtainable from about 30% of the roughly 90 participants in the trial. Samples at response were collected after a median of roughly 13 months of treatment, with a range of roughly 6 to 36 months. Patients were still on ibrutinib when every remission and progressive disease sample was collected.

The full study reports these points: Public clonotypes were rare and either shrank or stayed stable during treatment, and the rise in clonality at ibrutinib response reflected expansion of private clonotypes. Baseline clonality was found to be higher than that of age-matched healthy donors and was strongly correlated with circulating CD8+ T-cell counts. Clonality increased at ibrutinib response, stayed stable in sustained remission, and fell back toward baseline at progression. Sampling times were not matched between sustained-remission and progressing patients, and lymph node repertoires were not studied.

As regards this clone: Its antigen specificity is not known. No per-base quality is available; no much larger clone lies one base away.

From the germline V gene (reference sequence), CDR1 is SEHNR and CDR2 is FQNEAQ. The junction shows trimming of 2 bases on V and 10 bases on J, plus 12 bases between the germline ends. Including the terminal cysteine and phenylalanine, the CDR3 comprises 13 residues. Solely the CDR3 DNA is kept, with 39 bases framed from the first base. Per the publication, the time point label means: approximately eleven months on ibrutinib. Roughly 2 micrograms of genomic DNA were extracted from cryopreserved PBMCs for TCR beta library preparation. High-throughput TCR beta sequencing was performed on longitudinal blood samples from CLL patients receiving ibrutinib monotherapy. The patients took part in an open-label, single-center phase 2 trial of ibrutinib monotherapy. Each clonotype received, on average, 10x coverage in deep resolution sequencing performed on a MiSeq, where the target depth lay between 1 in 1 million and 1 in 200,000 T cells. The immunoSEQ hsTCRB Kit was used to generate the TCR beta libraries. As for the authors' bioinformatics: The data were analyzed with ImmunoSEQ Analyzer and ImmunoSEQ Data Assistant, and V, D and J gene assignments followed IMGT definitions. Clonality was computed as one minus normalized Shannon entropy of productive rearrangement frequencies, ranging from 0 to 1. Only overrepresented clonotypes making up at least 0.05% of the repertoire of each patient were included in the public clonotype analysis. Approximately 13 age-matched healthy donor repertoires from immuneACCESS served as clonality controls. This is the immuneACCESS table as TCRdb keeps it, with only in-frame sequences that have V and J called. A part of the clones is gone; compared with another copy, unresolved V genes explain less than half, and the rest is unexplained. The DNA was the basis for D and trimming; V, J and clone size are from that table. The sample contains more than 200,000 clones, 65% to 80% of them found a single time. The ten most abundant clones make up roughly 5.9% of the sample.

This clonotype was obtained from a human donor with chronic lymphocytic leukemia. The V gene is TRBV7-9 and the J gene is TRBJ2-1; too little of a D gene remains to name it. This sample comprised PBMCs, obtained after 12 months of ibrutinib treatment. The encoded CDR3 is CASSLPSVGEQFF. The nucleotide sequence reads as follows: TGTGCCAGCAGCTTACCGAGCGTCGGCGAGCAGTTCTTC. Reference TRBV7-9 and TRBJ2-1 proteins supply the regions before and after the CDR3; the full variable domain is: DTGVSQNPRHKITKRGQNVTFRCDPISEHNRLYWYRQTLGQGPEFLTYFQNEAQLEKSRLLSDRFSAERPKGSFSTLEIQRTEQGDSAMYLCASSLPSVGEQFFGPGTRLTVL.